This TCR beta chain originates from a study of T cells in Graves' hyperthyroidism and ophthalmopathy. Study results and limitations: A 13 V-J model separated ophthalmopathy from stable hyperthyroidism. Progression to ophthalmopathy was predicted a median of approximately 6.4 months early.

Notes on this clonotype: The antigen is not known.

A lack of ophthalmopathy progression within 18 months defined stable Graves' hyperthyroidism. Orbital computed tomography, thyroid ultrasound, serum thyroxine and TRAb, and clinical symptoms together informed the diagnoses. From RNA transcripts, TCR beta CDR3 regions were amplified. The HTBI primer set drove a first-round RT-PCR of the TCR CDR3. TCRdb redid the calling of the multiplex PCR reads with MiXCR, one entry per CDR3 protein. The sample consists of more than 600,000 distinct CDR3 sequences, about 17% of them appearing once. The sequence was obtained from a young man with Graves' hyperthyroidism. The material sequenced was blood.

The DNA of the CDR3 is TGTGCCAGTAGTATGAGGAGGGCGAGGGACACTGAAGCTTTCTTT. The encoded protein is CASSMRRARDTEAFF. The chain employs TRBV19 and TRBJ1-1, with unresolved D. The CDR3 extends over 15 amino acids. Per the germline V gene, CDR1 is LNHDA and CDR2 is SQIVND (reference sequence). Trimming removed 3 bases at V and 3 bases at J, with 14 bases between. Combining the CDR3 with reference TRBV19 and TRBJ1-1 gives the whole variable domain DGGITQSPKYLFRKEGQNVTLSCEQNLNHDAMYWYRQDPGQGLRLIYYSQIVNDFQKGDIAEGYSVSREKKESFPLTVTSAQKNPTAFYLCASSMRRARDTEAFFGQGTRLTVV.